The 7 T cell receptor beta chains in this list originate from one sample, sequenced in a study of early T cells in non-severe SARS-CoV-2 infection (dated by TCRdb to the early 2020s). Libraries were built with 5' RACE. TCRdb records NextSeq 500 as the sequencer. Clones were called with MiXCR by TCRdb after fastp trimmed the public reads at Q25, and only in-frame beta chains were retained. Each entry is one CDR3 protein sequence, shown with its most common DNA and genes. This sample holds tens of thousands of distinct CDR3 sequences; about 10% were observed only once. The ten largest clonotypes hold about 12% of the sample. The sample consisted of whole blood, taken at baseline. The source is an adult who was a healthcare worker with PCR-confirmed SARS-CoV-2 infection or an uninfected control (not recorded which).

The chain links TRBV3-1 to TRBJ1-6; the D is unclear. Per the germline V gene, CDR1 is LGHDT and CDR2 is YNNKEL (reference sequence). V shed 0 bases and J shed 8 bases, with 8 bases lying between them. The CDR3 covers 14 residues. CDR3 region: CASSQDRAYSPLHF. CDR3 coding DNA: TGTGCCAGCAGCCAAGATCGGGCCTATTCACCCCTCCACTTT.

The V call is TRBV10-2, the J call TRBJ1-1, with 7 bases matching TRBD1. Germline CDR1 WSHSY, CDR2 SAAADI. V lost 6 bases to trimming and J lost 4 bases; unmatched junction nucleotides: 11. This CDR3 has 15 residues. The CDR3 loop reads CASRDNRGSGTEAFF. DNA of the CDR3: TGCGCCAGCAGGGACAACAGGGGTTCGGGCACTGAAGCTTTCTTT.

There are a few counts of this clonotype. The chain has TRBV12-3 or TRBV12-4 and TRBJ2-6; maybe TRBD1 (5 bases). The CDR3 covers 16 residues. V was trimmed by 0 bases and J by 0 bases, leaving 6 bases between them. The CDR3 sequence: CASSLAQGSGANVLTF. The CDR3 DNA reads TGTGCCAGCAGTTTAGCGCAGGGCTCTGGGGCCAACGTCCTGACTTTC.

The chain combines TRBV6-6 with TRBJ1-6; possible D gene TRBD1, 6 bases. This CDR3 spans 13 amino acids. The germline V gene has CDR1 MNHNY and CDR2 SVGAGI (reference sequence). The V end lost 10 bases, the J end lost 7 bases, and 14 bases lay between the germline ends. The CDR3 protein is CATQGQRNSPLHF. The CDR3 region has the DNA TGTGCCACCCAGGGGCAGAGAAATTCACCCCTCCACTTT.

This clonotype was observed many times. The V gene is TRBV27, the J gene TRBJ2-3; D possibly corresponds to TRBD1 (5 bases). The CDR3 has 16 residues. Trimming removed 4 bases from V and 5 bases from J, with 19 bases in between. The V gene's germline CDR1 is MNHEY and CDR2 SMNVEV (reference sequence). DNA for the CDR3: TGTGCCAGCAGTTCCCTCCTAAGGGGATTTGGAGATACGCAGTATTTT. Translated, it gives CASSSLLRGFGDTQYF.

This chain connects TRBV11-2 to TRBJ2-3, with 7 nucleotides matching TRBD2. The germline V gene has CDR1 SGHAT and CDR2 FQNNGV. J lost 5 bases, V lost 4 bases, and 12 bases had no gene match. This CDR3 is 16 amino acids long. CDR3 in amino acids: CASSSRLAGFIDTQYF. CDR3 bases: TGTGCCAGCAGCTCCCGACTAGCTGGGTTCATAGATACGCAGTATTTT.

This clonotype was picked up a small number of times. The rearrangement joins TRBV29-1 to TRBJ2-1; maybe TRBD2 (5 bases). Germline CDR1 reads SQVTM; CDR2 reads ANQGSEA. The CDR3 sequence is 10 residues long. V was cut by 4 bases and J by 10 bases, with 8 bases left in between. CDR3 in amino acids: CSVAWEEQFF. In DNA form, the CDR3 reads TGCAGCGTTGCTTGGGAGGAGCAGTTCTTC.